Reported below is one TCR beta chain. The antigen remains undetermined. This sample was taken from a study of cytomegalovirus exposure and HLA in healthy donors. Whole-study findings and limits: Excluded were some V segments that proved indistinguishable, including TRBV6-2 and TRBV6-3. In a later analysis, HLA-associated beta chains showed higher expansion and lower generation probabilities than comparable chains. HLA alleles showed associations with 16,951 TCR beta sequences in a later analysis, at a 0.05 false discovery rate. Later analysis identified several of the most significant clusters that appeared linked to common viral pathogens.

The ends were cut back, 2 bases at V and 10 bases at J, with 9 bases in the middle. CDR3 length equals 12 residues. Germline-derived CDR1 and CDR2 are SGHVS and FQNEAQ. The PCR contained 60 Vbeta and 13 Jbeta primers. The repertoire was sequenced with immunoSEQ multiplex PCR; TCRdb's copy has only in-frame clones and lacks some. The table shows about 150,000 clones, with 75% occurring only once. The TCR was taken from a man younger than 35 in good health and CMV-seronegative. This rearrangement joins TRBV7-8 to TRBJ2-1, with D maybe TRBD2 (6 bases). The sequenced sample was PBMCs. CDR3 sequence: CASSLLAREQFF. Written as DNA, the CDR3 is TGTGCCAGCAGCTTACTAGCGCGAGAGCAGTTCTTC.